This record looks at one T cell receptor beta chain sequence and its context. The target antigen is unknown. Unique molecular identifiers featured in each of the TCR beta cDNA libraries. T cells numbering about 0.85 to 10 million gave rise to 450,000 to 550,000 cDNA molecules. TCRdb fed the PCR reads into MiXCR, producing one record per CDR3 protein. The table has roughly 540,000 distinct CDR3 sequences, roughly 34% seen once. Looked up from germline, CDR1 is LGHNT and CDR2 is FRNRAP. CDR3 size: 15 residues. V was clipped by 3 bases and J by 1 base; unmatched bases: 6. The data stem from a study of post-analysis software for immune sequencing data. Findings of the study overall: F measure grouped same-batch samples tightly together. Five or six TRBV segments appeared more often in patients than in controls, and TRBV5-6, TRBV5-1 and TRBV20-1 were among these.

V is TRBV12-5 and J is TRBJ2-7; TRBD2 matches at 7 bases. The TCR originated in a girl under 18 with multiple sclerosis. Sequenced input: blood. Here the CDR3 reads CASGFGVGGSYEQYF. In nucleotides, the CDR3 is TGTGCTAGTGGTTTCGGGGTCGGGGGGTCCTACGAGCAGTACTTC. Combining the CDR3 with reference TRBV12-5 and TRBJ2-7 gives the whole variable domain DARVTQTPRHKVTEMGQEVTMRCQPILGHNTVFWYRQTMMQGLELLAYFRNRAPLDDSGMPKDRFSAEMPDATLATLKIQPSEPRDSAVYFCASGFGVGGSYEQYFGPGTRLTVT.